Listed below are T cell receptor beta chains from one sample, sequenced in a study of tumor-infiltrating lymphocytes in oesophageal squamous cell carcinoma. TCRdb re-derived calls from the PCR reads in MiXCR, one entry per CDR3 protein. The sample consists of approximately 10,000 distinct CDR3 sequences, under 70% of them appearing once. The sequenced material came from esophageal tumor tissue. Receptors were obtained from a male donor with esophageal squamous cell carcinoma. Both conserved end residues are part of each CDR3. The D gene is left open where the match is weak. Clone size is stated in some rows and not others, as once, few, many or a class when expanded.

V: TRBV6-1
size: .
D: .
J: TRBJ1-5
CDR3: CASSEAGGNQPQHF
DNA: TGTGCCAGCAGTGAAGCAGGGGGGAATCAGCCCCAGCATTTT

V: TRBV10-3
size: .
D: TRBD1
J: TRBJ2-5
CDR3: CAISEEPGQGRGSLETQYF
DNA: TGTGCCATCAGTGAGGAACCGGGACAGGGTCGGGGATCTCTAGAGACCCAGTACTTC

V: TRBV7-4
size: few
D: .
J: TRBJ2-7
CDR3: CASSLGNPTYEQYF
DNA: TGTGCCAGCAGCTTAGGGAATCCTACCTACGAGCAGTACTTC

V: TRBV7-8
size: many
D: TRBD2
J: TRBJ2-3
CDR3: CASSFRGRGPDTQYF
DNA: TGTGCCAGCAGCTTTCGCGGGAGAGGCCCAGATACGCAGTATTTT

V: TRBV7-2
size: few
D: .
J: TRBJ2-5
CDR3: CASSLPSWETQYF
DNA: TGTGCCAGCAGCTTACCTAGCTGGGAGACCCAGTACTTC

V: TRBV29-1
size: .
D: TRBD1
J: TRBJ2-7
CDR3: CSVVGRDRVREQYF
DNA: TGCAGCGTTGTGGGCCGGGACAGGGTGCGCGAGCAGTACTTC

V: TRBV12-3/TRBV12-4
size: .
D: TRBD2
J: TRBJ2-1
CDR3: CASSPWTSGGPGNEQFF
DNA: TGTGCCAGCAGTCCTTGGACTAGCGGGGGGCCTGGTAATGAGCAGTTCTTC

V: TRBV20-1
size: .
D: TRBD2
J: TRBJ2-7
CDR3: CSAPTSGTSYEQYF
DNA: TGCAGTGCACCGACTAGCGGGACCTCCTACGAGCAGTACTTC

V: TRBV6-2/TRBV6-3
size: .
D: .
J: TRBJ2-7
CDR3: CASSHRYPQGYEQYF
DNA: TGTGCCAGCAGTCATCGCTATCCACAGGGCTACGAGCAGTACTTC

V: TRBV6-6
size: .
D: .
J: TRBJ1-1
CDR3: CASSYRGTNTEAFF
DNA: TGTGCCAGCAGTTACAGGGGGACGAACACTGAAGCTTTCTTT

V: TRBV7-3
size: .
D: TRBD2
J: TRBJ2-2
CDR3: CASSAGLAGDIPNTGELFF
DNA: TGTGCCAGCAGCGCGGGACTAGCGGGGGATATTCCTAACACCGGGGAGCTGTTTTTT

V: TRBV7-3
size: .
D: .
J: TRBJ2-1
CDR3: CASSLTDLDPNEQFF
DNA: TGTGCCAGCAGCTTAACGGATTTGGACCCAAATGAGCAGTTCTTC

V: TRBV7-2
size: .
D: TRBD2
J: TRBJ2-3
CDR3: CASSLLAGGADTQYF
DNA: TGTGCCAGCAGCTTACTGGCGGGAGGCGCAGATACGCAGTATTTT

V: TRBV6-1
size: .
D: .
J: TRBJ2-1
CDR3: CASSDTGLGEQFF
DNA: TGTGCCAGCAGTGACACAGGGCTAGGGGAGCAGTTCTTC

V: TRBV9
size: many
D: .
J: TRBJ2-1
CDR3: CASSVGDRYGLVVDNEQFF
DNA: TGTGCCAGCAGCGTAGGGGACAGGTACGGACTAGTAGTGGACAATGAGCAGTTCTTC

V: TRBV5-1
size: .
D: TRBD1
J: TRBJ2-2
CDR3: CASIGGAGQAGELFF
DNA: TGCGCCAGCATAGGGGGCGCGGGTCAGGCCGGGGAGCTGTTTTTT

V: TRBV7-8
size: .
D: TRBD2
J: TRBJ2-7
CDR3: CASSLTALGREGYEQYF
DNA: TGTGCCAGCAGCTTAACCGCCCTAGGGCGGGAGGGGTATGAGCAGTACTTC

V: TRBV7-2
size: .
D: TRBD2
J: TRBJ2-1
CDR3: CASSLAGLAGYNEQFF
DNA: TGTGCCAGCAGCTTAGCCGGACTAGCGGGGTACAATGAGCAGTTCTTC

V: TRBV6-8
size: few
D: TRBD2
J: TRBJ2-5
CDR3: CASSYSRAGPQETQYF
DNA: TGTGCCAGCAGTTACTCGAGAGCGGGGCCGCAAGAGACCCAGTACTTC

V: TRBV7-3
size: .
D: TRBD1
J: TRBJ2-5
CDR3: CASSGDRGGIETQYF
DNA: TGTGCCAGCAGCGGCGACAGGGGGGGAATAGAGACCCAGTACTTC

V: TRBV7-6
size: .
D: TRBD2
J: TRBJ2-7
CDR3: CASSLAVSSGTYEQYF
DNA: TGTGCCAGCAGCTTAGCGGTATCTAGCGGGACCTACGAGCAGTACTTC

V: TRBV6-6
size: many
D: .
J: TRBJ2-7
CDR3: CASSYPVKDYEQYF
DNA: TGTGCCAGCAGTTACCCTGTTAAAGACTACGAGCAGTACTTC

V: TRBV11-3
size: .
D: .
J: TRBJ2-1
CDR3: CASSLAQGGNEQFF
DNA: TGTGCCAGCAGCTTAGCTCAGGGTGGGAATGAGCAGTTCTTC

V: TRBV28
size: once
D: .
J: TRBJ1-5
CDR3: CASSLVISQPQHF
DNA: TGTGCCAGCAGTTTGGTGATCTCTCAGCCCCAGCATTTT

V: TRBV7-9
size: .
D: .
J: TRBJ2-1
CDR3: CASSLVWLYNEQFF
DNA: TGTGCCAGCAGCTTAGTGTGGCTCTATAATGAGCAGTTCTTC

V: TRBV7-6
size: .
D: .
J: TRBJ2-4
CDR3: CASSSQEGEQYF
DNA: TGTGCCAGCAGCTCCCAAGAGGGAGAGCAGTACTTC

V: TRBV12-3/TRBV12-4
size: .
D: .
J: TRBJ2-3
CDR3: CASSGPRGREQYF
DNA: TGTGCCAGCAGTGGTCCGAGAGGCAGGGAGCAGTATTTT

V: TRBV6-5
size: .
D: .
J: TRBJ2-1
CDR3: CASSRMVGVEQFF
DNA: TGTGCCAGCAGTCGAATGGTAGGGGTCGAGCAGTTCTTC

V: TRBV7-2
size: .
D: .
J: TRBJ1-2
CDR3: CASSSATNYGYTF
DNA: TGTGCCAGCAGCTCCGCTACCAACTATGGCTACACCTTC

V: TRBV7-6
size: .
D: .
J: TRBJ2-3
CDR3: CASSLEGLSTDTQYF
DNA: TGTGCCAGCAGCTTAGAGGGGTTAAGCACAGATACGCAGTATTTT

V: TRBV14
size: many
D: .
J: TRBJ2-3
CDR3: CASSQETFTRGTDTQYF
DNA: TGTGCCAGCAGCCAAGAGACATTCACGCGAGGTACAGATACGCAGTATTTT

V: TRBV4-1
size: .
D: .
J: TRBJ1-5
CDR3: CASSQVRGSNQPQHF
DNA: TGCGCCAGCAGCCAAGTACGGGGTAGCAATCAGCCCCAGCATTTT

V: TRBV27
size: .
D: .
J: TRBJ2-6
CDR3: CASSRTRGGGANVLTF
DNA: TGTGCCAGCAGTAGGACCCGTGGAGGGGGGGCCAACGTCCTGACTTTC

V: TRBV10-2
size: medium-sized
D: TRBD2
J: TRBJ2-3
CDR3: CASQLGGDYTDTQYF
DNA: TGCGCCAGCCAGCTGGGGGGGGACTACACAGATACGCAGTATTTT

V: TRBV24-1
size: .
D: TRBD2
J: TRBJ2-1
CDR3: CATSDFPPTTSGRAFHEQFF
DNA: TGTGCCACCAGTGATTTCCCCCCTACTACTAGCGGGAGGGCCTTCCATGAGCAGTTCTTC

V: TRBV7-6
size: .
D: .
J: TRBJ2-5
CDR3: CASSLGSGRETQYF
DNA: TGTGCTAGCAGCTTAGGGTCCGGACGGGAGACCCAGTACTTC

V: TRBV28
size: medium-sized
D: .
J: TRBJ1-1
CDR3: CASSLGWVEAFF
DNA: TGTGCCAGCAGTTTGGGATGGGTTGAAGCTTTCTTT

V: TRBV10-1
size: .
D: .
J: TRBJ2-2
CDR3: CASSERTYPGELFF
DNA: TGCGCCAGCAGTGAGAGGACATACCCCGGGGAGCTGTTTTTT

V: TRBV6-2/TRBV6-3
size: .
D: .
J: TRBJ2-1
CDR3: CASSYSNRGEQFF
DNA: TGTGCCAGCAGTTACTCGAACCGGGGTGAGCAGTTCTTC

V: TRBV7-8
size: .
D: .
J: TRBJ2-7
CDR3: CASSLGGGGYDYEQYF
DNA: TGTGCCAGCAGCTTAGGGGGGGGCGGATACGACTACGAGCAGTACTTC

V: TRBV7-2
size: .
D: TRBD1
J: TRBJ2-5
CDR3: CASSNRDRGRGEQYF
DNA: TGTGCCAGCAGCAACCGGGACAGGGGACGGGGAGAGCAGTACTTC

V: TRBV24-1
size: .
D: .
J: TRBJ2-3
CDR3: CATSGDTTDTQYF
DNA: TGTGCCACCAGTGGGGATACCACAGATACGCAGTATTTT

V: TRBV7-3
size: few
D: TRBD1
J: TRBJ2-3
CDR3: CASSSYQGARDTQYF
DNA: TGTGCCAGCAGCTCATATCAGGGGGCGAGAGATACGCAGTATTTT

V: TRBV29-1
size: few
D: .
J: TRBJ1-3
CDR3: CSVESQGNTIYF
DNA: TGCAGCGTTGAATCTCAGGGAAACACCATATATTTT

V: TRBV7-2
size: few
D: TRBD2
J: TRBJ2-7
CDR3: CASSFTSGSYEQYF
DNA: TGTGCCAGCAGCTTCACTAGCGGGAGCTACGAGCAGTACTTC

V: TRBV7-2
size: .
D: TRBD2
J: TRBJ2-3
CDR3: CASSLLAGVGTDTQYF
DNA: TGTGCCAGCAGCTTACTAGCGGGAGTCGGCACAGATACGCAGTATTTT

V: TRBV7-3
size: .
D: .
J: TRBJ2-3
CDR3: CASSRTGGTDTQYF
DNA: TGTGCCAGCAGCCGAACGGGGGGCACAGATACGCAGTATTTT

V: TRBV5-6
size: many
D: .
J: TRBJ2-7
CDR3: CASSTGTYFNEQYF
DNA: TGTGCCAGCAGCACCGGGACTTACTTCAATGAGCAGTACTTC

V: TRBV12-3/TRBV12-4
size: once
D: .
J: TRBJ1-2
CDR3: CASSPLGDLGYTF
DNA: TGTGCCAGCAGTCCCTTGGGGGACTTGGGCTACACCTTC

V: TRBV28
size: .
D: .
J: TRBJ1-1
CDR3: CASSWIDMNTEAFF
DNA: TGTGCCAGCAGCTGGATAGACATGAACACTGAAGCTTTCTTT

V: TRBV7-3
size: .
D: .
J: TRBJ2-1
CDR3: CASSSRGINEQFF
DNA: TGTGCCAGCAGCTCTAGGGGGATAAATGAGCAGTTCTTC

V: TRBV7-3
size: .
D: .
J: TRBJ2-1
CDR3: CASSLTPYNEQFF
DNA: TGTGCCAGCAGCTTAACCCCTTACAATGAGCAGTTCTTC

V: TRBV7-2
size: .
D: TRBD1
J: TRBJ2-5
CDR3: CASSLGTAKYQETQYF
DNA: TGTGCCAGCAGCTTGGGGACAGCTAAGTACCAAGAGACCCAGTACTTC

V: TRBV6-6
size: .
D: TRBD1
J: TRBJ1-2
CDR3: CASSYSAGQGNGYTF
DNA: TGTGCCAGCAGTTACTCCGCAGGACAGGGGAATGGCTACACCTTC